This T cell receptor (beta chain) derives from a study of shared clonotypes between healthy human individuals. Division of CD4+ cells produced a CD45RA+ naive subset and a CD45RA-negative memory subset. Note on this clone: Other DNA sequences in this specimen translate into the identical CDR3.

In germline, CDR1 is DFQATT, CDR2 SNEGSKA (reference sequence). This CDR3 has 10 amino acids. V lost 3 bases to trimming and J lost 6 bases, with 5 bases between them. Each sorted subset replicate got 200 ng genomic DNA, around 29,000 genomes. Generated by immunoSEQ multiplex PCR, the TCRdb table keeps only in-frame clones and is missing some. The table has about 1.5 million clones, about 96% seen once; the top ten hold approximately 1%. The sample consisted of naive CD4+ T cells sorted from blood. Subset here: CD45RA+ positively selected. V gene TRBV20-1 combines with J gene TRBJ2-5, with unresolved D. The receptor was derived from a man between 25 and 39 years old in good health. The chain's CDR3 is CSASSQTQYF. CDR3 DNA: TGCAGTGCTAGCTCCCAGACCCAGTACTTC.